This T cell receptor beta chain originates from a study of blood T cell repertoires in COVID-19. As handled by the study authors: Estimated nucleated cell counts came from reference gene primer amplification. Clones were sequenced by immunoSEQ multiplex PCR, and TCRdb holds only the in-frame ones, with some missing. V and J calls and clone size come straight from that table; D and trimming were deduced from the DNA. The table includes some 380,000 clones, about 90% detected once. There are 13 residues in the CDR3. V was pared by 6 bases and J by 2 bases, with 10 bases between. CDR1 and CDR2 (germline): MDHEN, SYDVKM.

This receptor was taken from a man in his late teens or twenties with active or convalescent COVID-19. V is TRBV28 and J is TRBJ1-2; the D gene is possibly TRBD1 (5 bases). Sequenced: peripheral blood. The CDR3 sequence is CASSAGPNYGYTF. The CDR3 DNA reads TGTGCCAGCAGCGCGGGACCGAACTATGGCTACACCTTC.